This T cell receptor beta chain was sequenced during a study of beta chain features in type 1 diabetes. V gave up 5 bases and J gave up 5 bases, with 15 bases separating them. CDR1 is SEHNR, CDR2 FQNEAQ, per germline (reference sequence). The CDR3 covers 14 residues. The entirety of the isolated RNA underwent reverse transcription, so expressed TCRB transcripts were sequenced. Produced via immunoSEQ multiplex PCR; TCRdb's table is partial and in-frame only. In the table there are some 150,000 clones, 9% to 9.5% of which are singletons. The chain combines TRBV7-9 with TRBJ2-5; D call uncertain. This sequence was found in a man in his late teens or twenties in good health. Input material: central memory CD4+ T cells from blood. The chain's CDR3 is CASSASPRDETQYF. The CDR3 coding sequence is TGTGCCAGCAGCGCGAGTCCGCGTGATGAGACCCAGTACTTC.